This T cell receptor beta chain was captured by sequencing in a study of brain T cells in children with intractable seizures. General study findings and limits: Pre-surgery blood may have been undersampled, hiding some clones. Viral specificity was inferred only from CDR3 similarity; HCMV serostatus was unknown.

Of note for this clone: The target antigen is unknown.

Only cases whose brain tissue showed the highest T cell transcript signatures were sequenced. The method was immunoSEQ multiplex PCR; TCRdb's version includes in-frame clones alone and lacks a portion of them. The sample has 35,000 to 50,000 clones; 90% are singletons. V was shortened by 7 bases and J by 0 bases, with 22 bases between the two germline ends. Germline CDR1 is LNHDA and CDR2 is SQIVND (reference sequence). This CDR3 comprises 18 residues. This specimen was peripheral blood, taken at surgery. This clonotype was obtained from a girl aged 2 to 9 with tuberous sclerosis and intractable seizures. The chain combines TRBV19 with TRBJ1-3, with D perhaps TRBD1 (5 bases). The CDR3 sequence is CASIQAGQGDYSGNTIYF. The CDR3 DNA sequence: TGTGCCAGTATTCAGGCGGGGCAGGGAGACTACTCTGGAAACACCATATATTTT.